The rows below give T cell receptor beta chains drawn from one sample of a study of T cell responses to AZD1222 COVID-19 vaccine. The protocol was immunoSEQ multiplex PCR, while the TCRdb copy is restricted to in-frame clones and leaves out a portion. Here the sample spans 99,000 or so clones, 85% to 90% being singletons. This specimen consisted of peripheral blood, obtained on day 0 of AZD1222 vaccination. These receptor sequences come from an adult in good health. CDR3s include the opening cysteine and the closing phenylalanine or tryptophan.

j_call v_call cdr3_aa
TRBJ2-7 TRBV5-6 CASSYSSSSYEQYF
TRBJ2-7 TRBV11-3 CASSLGEAYEQYF
TRBJ2-4 TRBV3-1/TRBV3-2 CASSSQGNIQYF
TRBJ1-4 TRBV3-1/TRBV3-2 CASSQESVRGFGEKLFF
TRBJ2-1 TRBV7-8 CASSRAGDSYNEQFF
TRBJ2-3 TRBV11-1 CASSYLTDTQYF
TRBJ2-1 TRBV13 CASSPRHVVEQFF
TRBJ2-7 TRBV3-1/TRBV3-2 CASSWSSYEQYF
TRBJ1-2 TRBV6-1 CASSEVTDLYGYTF
TRBJ1-1 TRBV24-1 CATRASSINTEAFF
TRBJ1-3 TRBV7-8 CASSSYRGRFSGNTIYF
TRBJ2-3 TRBV25-1 CASSAGQGVSTDTQYF
TRBJ2-2 TRBV6-4 CASKGQPNTGELFF
TRBJ1-2 TRBV29-1 CSGKLWDGSNYGYTF
TRBJ1-1 TRBV9 CASSATTGDTEAFF
TRBJ1-2 TRBV4-1 CASSPWTGGAAGYTF
TRBJ1-4 TRBV7-2 CASSLVGGGEKLFF
TRBJ1-6 TRBV23-1 CASSLRQGSNSPLHF
TRBJ2-5 TRBV6-2/TRBV6-3 CASSNRGAQYF
TRBJ1-2 TRBV5-4 CASSPTGNYGYTF
TRBJ2-2 TRBV29-1 CSVGANTGELFF
TRBJ2-7 TRBV5-1 CASKLAGGRYEQYF
TRBJ2-1 TRBV19 CASSALSSYNEQFF
TRBJ2-5 TRBV7-9 CASSLGDRTGGETQYF
TRBJ2-7 TRBV6-6 CASSYIQGNYEQYF
TRBJ1-1 TRBV3-1/TRBV3-2 CASSPRGRNTEAFF
TRBJ2-1 TRBV11-2 CASSPRGDYNEQFF
TRBJ1-1 TRBV2 CASTMKKTGRGGRTEAFF
TRBJ2-1 TRBV7-8 CASSPIQRERGEQFF
TRBJ2-1 TRBV28 CASRVIASSYNEQFF
TRBJ2-1 TRBV7-9 CASSPITNEQFF
TRBJ2-1 TRBV7-7 CASSLGWGLGEQFF
TRBJ1-1 TRBV7-2 CASSFQGRNTEAFF
TRBJ2-1 TRBV5-8 CASSPTGGRGNEQFF
TRBJ2-1 TRBV24-1 CATSGVSGGNEQFF
TRBJ2-5 TRBV5-1 CASSPGAQETQYF